This T cell receptor (beta chain) was sequenced during a study of cytomegalovirus exposure and HLA in healthy donors. Study as a whole: Researchers previously reported finding roughly 120 million unique TCR beta sequences from 170 million or so T cells. The study, taken as a whole, reports: For most TCR beta V segments, an earlier analysis put the productive rate at about 87% or about 30% of the time. In a later analysis, productive TCRs from donors in an Asian-associated ancestry cluster reportedly carried fewer N-insertions than the cohort mean.

Germline values: CDR1 SGHRS, CDR2 YFSETQ. CDR3 length equals 13 residues. Trimming removed 4 bases from V and 5 bases from J; junction bases left unmatched: 5. Concerning this clone: Its antigen is unknown.

PCR was performed using 60 Vbeta and 13 Jbeta primers. Here immunoSEQ multiplex PCR was the method, and the copy in TCRdb shows in-frame clones only, minus some. The sample lists some 98,000 clones; roughly 76% were seen once. The chain recombines TRBV5-1 with TRBJ2-7, with 8 bases identical to TRBD2. This receptor was taken from a man aged 50 or older in good health and CMV-seronegative. The sample was PBMCs. The CDR3 DNA is TGCGCCAGCAGCCCCGCCGGGGGGGACGAGCAGTACTTC. Its protein product is CASSPAGGDEQYF.